This T cell receptor (beta chain) emerged from a study of response to subunit inactivated influenza vaccine. This CDR3 has 15 amino acids. CDR1 is ENHRY, CDR2 SYGVKD, per germline. V gave up 9 bases and J gave up 0 bases, with 15 bases separating them. Study-wide results and limits: T cells newly recruited by each seasonal influenza vaccination are few, the authors suggested.

TCRdb ran MiXCR on the RT-PCR reads and lists one entry per CDR3 protein. The sample yields hundreds of thousands of distinct CDR3 sequences, about 11% seen once. Worth noting for this clonotype: Its antigen is not known.

These data also featured in a second study, about T cells expressing NK-cell markers. This second report adds: TCR beta cDNA was generated via 5'RACE template switching incorporating UMIs. The contribution of dominant NKG2C+ clonotypes to CD8+ T cells in roughly six donors was roughly 1.0-7.5%.

The receptor's source is a man between 50 and 59 years old who received an inactivated influenza vaccine. The chain joins TRBV10-3 to TRBJ2-1, with D maybe TRBD2 (7 bases). The sample was PBMCs from blood, taken on the day of vaccination. DNA of the CDR3: TGTGCCATTCGGGGAGGGGGGGACTCCTACAATGAGCAGTTCTTC. Its protein is CAIRGGGDSYNEQFF.